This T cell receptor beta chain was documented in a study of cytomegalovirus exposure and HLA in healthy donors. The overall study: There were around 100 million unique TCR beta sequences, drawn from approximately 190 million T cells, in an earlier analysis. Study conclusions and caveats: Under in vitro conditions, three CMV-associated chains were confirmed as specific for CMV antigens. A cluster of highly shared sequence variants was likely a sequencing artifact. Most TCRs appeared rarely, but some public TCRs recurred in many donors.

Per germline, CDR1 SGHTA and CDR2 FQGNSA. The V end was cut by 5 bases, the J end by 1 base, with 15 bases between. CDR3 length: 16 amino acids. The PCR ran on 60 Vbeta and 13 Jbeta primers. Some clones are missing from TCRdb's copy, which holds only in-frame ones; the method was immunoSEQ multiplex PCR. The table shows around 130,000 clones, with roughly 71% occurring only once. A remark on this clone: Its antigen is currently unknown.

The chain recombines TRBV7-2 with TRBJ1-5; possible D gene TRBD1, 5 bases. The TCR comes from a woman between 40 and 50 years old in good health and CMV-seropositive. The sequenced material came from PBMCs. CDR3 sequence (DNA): TGTGCCAGCAGCGAAAGGGCAGGGCCAAGCAATCAGCCCCAGCATTTT. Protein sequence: CASSERAGPSNQPQHF.